Below are 31 T cell receptor beta chains sequenced from a single sample in a study of shared clonotypes between healthy human individuals. The data were produced by immunoSEQ multiplex PCR, yet TCRdb's version contains in-frame clones alone and is incomplete. This sample carries roughly 1,100,000 clones, 70% to 80% of them seen once, and the ten largest clones take about 1.5%. The sample consisted of memory CD4+ T cells sorted from blood. Regarding subset: CD45RA-negative fraction. These TCRs come from a man between 18 and 29 years old in good health.

A word on this clone: The junction differs from germline at one of its ends, possibly a read error. The chain links TRBV2 to TRBJ1-6; D gene uncertain. The CDR3 covers 11 residues. In germline, CDR1 is SNHLY, CDR2 FYNNEI. CDR3 sequence reads: CVSRTREPWHF. CDR3 nucleotides: TGTGTCAGCAGGACCCGGGAACCTTGGCACTTT.

This clone was detected only a few times. The V gene is TRBV7-3, the J gene TRBJ1-1; D is unclear. The CDR3 has 13 residues. The ends were cut back, 2 bases at V and 1 base at J, with 5 bases in the middle. The germline V gene encodes CDR1 SGHTA and CDR2 FQGTGA. CDR3 sequence (DNA): TGTGCCAGCAGCTTACGGGGGAACACTGAAGCTTTCTTT. As protein: CASSLRGNTEAFF.

The rearrangement joins TRBV18 to TRBJ1-6; 9 bases match TRBD1. This CDR3 has 17 residues. CDR1 is KGHSH, CDR2 LQKENI, per germline. V shed 1 base and J 7 bases; nucleotides not matched to a gene: 8. The CDR3: CASSPQQGANGNSPLHF. DNA for the CDR3: TGTGCCAGCTCACCACAACAGGGGGCGAATGGAAATTCACCCCTCCACTTT.

The chain joins TRBV2 to TRBJ2-7, with 9 bases lining up with TRBD1. V lost 4 bases and J lost 0; bases outside the gene matches: 4. The CDR3 length is 15 residues. Per germline, CDR1 SNHLY and CDR2 FYNNEI. CDR3 in amino acids: CASSGDRAPSYEQYF. The CDR3, as DNA: TGTGCCAGCAGTGGGGACAGGGCCCCCTCCTACGAGCAGTACTTC.

This rearrangement joins TRBV7-2 to TRBJ1-2, with 7 positions matching TRBD1. The CDR3 spans 16 residues. CDR1 is SGHTA and CDR2 is FQGNSA in the germline V gene. The ends lost 2 bases at V and 6 bases at J; junction bases unmatched: 12. The CDR3 DNA sequence: TGTGCCAGCAGCTTAACCCCCCAGGCAGGGGGACATGGCTACACCTTC. Translated, it gives CASSLTPQAGGHGYTF.

The chain carries TRBV9 and TRBJ2-1, with 11 bases aligning to TRBD2. CDR3 length equals 15 residues. CDR1 is SGDLS and CDR2 is YYNGEE in the germline V gene. V shed 0 bases, J shed 8 bases, and the junction held 4 bases outside the gene matches. CDR3 residues: CASSVGLAGSDEQFF. The CDR3 DNA reads TGTGCCAGCAGCGTAGGACTAGCGGGATCTGATGAGCAGTTCTTC.

The chain has TRBV23-1 and TRBJ1-2, with D perhaps matching TRBD1 (6 bases). TRBV23-1 is sorted into the ORF group, with uncertain function. The CDR3 is made up of 14 amino acids. The ends were cut back, 2 bases at V and 4 bases at J, with 11 bases in the middle. CDR3 nucleotides: TGCGCCAGCAGTCAAAGCAGGGGTCGCTATGGCTACACCTTC. It specifies CASSQSRGRYGYTF.

V usage is TRBV5-4 and J usage is TRBJ2-3; D gene ambiguous. The germline V gene has CDR1 SGHNT and CDR2 YYREEE (reference sequence). The CDR3 covers 15 residues. V was shortened by 6 bases and J by 0 bases, with 14 bases between the two germline ends. For the CDR3, the DNA is TGTGCCAGCACCTCAACAGTCGGGAGCACAGATACGCAGTATTTT. It is translated as CASTSTVGSTDTQYF.

V gene TRBV7-6 combines with J gene TRBJ2-1; D remains ambiguous. CDR1 and CDR2 (germline): SGHVS, FNYEAQ. CDR3 length equals 11 residues. Trimming shortened V by 1 base and J by 8 bases, and 3 bases separated the two germline ends. As DNA, the CDR3 is TGTGCCAGCAGCTTAGAAGATGAGCAGTTCTTC. Amino acids: CASSLEDEQFF. Using reference TRBV7-6 and TRBJ2-1 for the parts outside the CDR3, the full variable domain is GAGVSQSPRYKVTKRGQDVALRCDPISGHVSLYWYRQALGQGPEFLTYFNYEAQQDKSGLPNDRFSAERPEGSISTLTIQRTEQRDSAMYRCASSLEDEQFFGPGTRLTVL.

This clone was recorded only once. V and J are TRBV10-3 and TRBJ2-3; TRBD2 agrees at 11 bases. V dropped 6 bases and J dropped 5; count of bases not matched to a gene: 10. Germline-derived CDR1 and CDR2 are ENHRY and SYGVKD. This CDR3 comprises 16 residues. CDR3 DNA sequence: TGTGCCATCAGCAGGACTAGCGGGCCCAAGGAAGATACGCAGTATTTT. Residues: CAISRTSGPKEDTQYF.

V is TRBV18 and J is TRBJ2-1; 13 bases fit TRBD2. Germline-derived CDR1 and CDR2 are KGHSH and LQKENI. The CDR3 is made up of 15 amino acids. V lost 4 bases to trimming and J lost 8 bases; unmatched junction nucleotides: 5. This CDR3 is CASSQTSGGVYEQFF. The CDR3 region has the DNA TGTGCCAGCTCACAAACTAGCGGGGGGGTGTATGAGCAGTTCTTC. Complete variable domain (other parts from reference TRBV18 and TRBJ2-1): NAGVMQNPRHLVRRRGQEARLRCSPMKGHSHVYWYRQLPEEGLKFMVYLQKENIIDESGMPKERFSAEFPKEGPSILRIQQVVRGDSAAYFCASSQTSGGVYEQFFGPGTRLTVL.

A word on this clone: The same CDR3 arises from other DNA sequences in this sample as well. The V and J genes are TRBV30 and TRBJ1-1; no definite D call. The CDR3 extends over 12 amino acids. Germline V gene sequence: CDR1 GTSNPN, CDR2 SVGIG (reference sequence). V was shortened by 5 bases and J by 0 bases, with 7 bases between the two germline ends. CDR3 DNA: TGTGCCTGGTCTCGTATGAACACTGAAGCTTTCTTT. Protein: CAWSRMNTEAFF.

The chain joins TRBV2 to TRBJ2-5; 12 bases map to TRBD2. In germline, CDR1 is SNHLY, CDR2 FYNNEI. This CDR3 region has 15 residues. V was clipped by 5 bases and J by 5 bases; unmatched bases: 6. CDR3: CASSHGLAGLETQYF. The CDR3 DNA reads TGTGCCAGCAGTCACGGACTAGCGGGACTGGAGACCCAGTACTTC. Filled out from reference TRBV2 and TRBJ2-5, the complete variable domain reads EPEVTQTPSHQVTQMGQEVILRCVPISNHLYFYWYRQILGQKVEFLVSFYNNEISEKSEIFDDQFSVERPDGSNFTLKIRSTKLEDSAMYFCASSHGLAGLETQYFGPGTRLLVL.

This clone was found a few times. The chain joins TRBV18 to TRBJ1-2; D perhaps matches TRBD1 (5 bases). The CDR3 totals 15 residues. V lost 2 bases to trimming and J lost 4 bases, with 14 bases between them. CDR1 is KGHSH and CDR2 is LQKENI in the germline V gene. As DNA, the CDR3 is TGTGCCAGCTCACCATCAGGGACCGCCACCTATGGCTACACCTTC. Its protein is CASSPSGTATYGYTF.

To note about this clone: The same CDR3 is also encoded by other DNA sequences in this sample. V is TRBV10-1 and J is TRBJ1-6, with D possibly matching TRBD1 (5 bases). The V and J ends lost 0 bases and 10 bases respectively, with 7 bases between them. The CDR3 has 13 amino acids. Germline CDR1 reads WNHNN; CDR2 reads SYGVQD (reference sequence). The CDR3 sequence is CASSESRESPLHF. In DNA, the CDR3 is TGCGCCAGCAGTGAGTCCAGGGAATCACCCCTCCACTTT.

The chain couples TRBV25-1 to TRBJ1-2; 8 nucleotides match TRBD1. Germline V gene data show CDR1 as MGHDK and CDR2 as SYGVNS. The CDR3 extends over 14 amino acids. Trimming cost V 5 bases and J 3 bases; bases outside gene matches: 5. CDR3 sequence reads: CASSQSDRDYGYTF. Here the CDR3 DNA reads TGTGCCAGCAGTCAATCGGACAGGGACTATGGCTACACCTTC.

The chain carries TRBV14 and TRBJ1-3; the D gene is possibly TRBD1 (5 bases). CDR1 and CDR2 (germline): SGHDN, FVKESK. Trimming took off 0 bases at V and 0 bases at J, with 12 bases between the two ends. The CDR3 is 17 residues long. The CDR3 region has the DNA TGTGCCAGCAGCCAAGATTATGGGGCCATCTCTGGAAACACCATATATTTT. Encoded protein: CASSQDYGAISGNTIYF. Full variable domain (outside the CDR3, taken from reference TRBV14 and TRBJ1-3): EAGVTQFPSHSVIEKGQTVTLRCDPISGHDNLYWYRRVMGKEIKFLLHFVKESKQDESGMPNNRFLAERTGGTYSTLKVQPAELEDSGVYFCASSQDYGAISGNTIYFGEGSWLTVV.

Points on this clone: A much larger clone lies one base from this, so it may be a read error. Other DNA sequences within the sample encode an identical CDR3. The rearrangement uses TRBV11-2 and TRBJ1-2; D gene unclear. The CDR3 is 12 residues long. V dropped 0 bases and J dropped 4 bases, with 3 bases sitting between them. Germline loops: CDR1 SGHAT, CDR2 FQNNGV. CDR3 bases: TGTGCCAGCAGCTTAGAACGCTATGGCTACACCTTC. Protein: CASSLERYGYTF.

The chain joins TRBV30 to TRBJ2-1, with 11 bases aligning to TRBD1. Germline CDR1 and CDR2: GTSNPN and SVGIG (reference sequence). There are 14 residues in the CDR3. J was trimmed by 8 bases and V by 3 bases; bases with no gene match: 6. The CDR3 loop reads CAWSIGTGGDEQFF. The CDR3 DNA follows: TGTGCCTGGAGCATTGGGACAGGGGGGGATGAGCAGTTCTTC.

This clone was seen a single time. This sequence joins TRBV27 and TRBJ1-2; D is possibly TRBD1 (5 bases). Germline CDR1 and CDR2: MNHEY and SMNVEV (reference sequence). V was pared by 6 bases and J by 2 bases, with 16 bases between. This CDR3 is 15 amino acids long. CDR3 coding DNA: TGTGCCAGCAGAACCGCCGGACGGACAAACTATGGCTACACCTTC. Its translation: CASRTAGRTNYGYTF.

The chain recombines TRBV7-9 with TRBJ2-2; D is undetermined. In germline, CDR1 is SEHNR, CDR2 FQNEAQ (reference sequence). Trimming took 8 bases from V and 1 from J, leaving 11 bases between them. The length of the CDR3 is 14 residues. Here the CDR3 DNA reads TGTGCCAGCCAAGTGTCAGGGAACACCGGGGAGCTGTTTTTT. It is translated as CASQVSGNTGELFF.

This clone has a single count. The chain has TRBV5-6 and TRBJ2-5; 7 bases line up with TRBD2. CDR1 and CDR2 (germline): SGHDT, YYEEEE. Trimming cost V 2 bases and J 4 bases; bases outside gene matches: 8. This CDR3 is 15 amino acids long. The CDR3 DNA reads TGTGCCAGCAGCTTCTCCAGCGGGGCGGGAGAGACCCAGTACTTC. Its translation is CASSFSSGAGETQYF.

The chain carries TRBV2 and TRBJ2-5; 9 nucleotides agree with TRBD1. CDR3 length: 16 amino acids. Unmatched junction bases numbered 8, after V lost 3 bases and J lost 3 bases. Germline CDR1 reads SNHLY; CDR2 reads FYNNEI. Here the CDR3 DNA reads TGTGCCAGCAGTGAGGTGGGACAGGGACGTAAAGAGACCCAGTACTTC. This encodes CASSEVGQGRKETQYF.

This clone was recorded many times. V and J are TRBV11-2 and TRBJ2-3, with unresolved D. Trimming removed 6 bases from V and 2 bases from J, with 15 bases in between. The CDR3 totals 15 residues. Germline CDR1 reads SGHAT; CDR2 reads FQNNGV. This CDR3 reads CASSRTLEITDTQYF. The CDR3 DNA is TGTGCCAGCAGTAGGACCCTGGAAATCACAGATACGCAGTATTTT.

The V call is TRBV11-3, the J call TRBJ2-5; no clear D gene. Germline values: CDR1 SGHNT, CDR2 YENEEA. The CDR3 runs 13 residues. V was pared by 5 bases and J by 3 bases, with 10 bases between. The DNA for the CDR3 is TGTGCCAGCAGCGCCTTTCGCGAAGAGACCCAGTACTTC. Amino acid sequence: CASSAFREETQYF.

The gene calls are TRBV11-3 and TRBJ2-3, with TRBD1 matching over 9 bases. The V and J ends lost 5 bases and 9 bases, in that order; junction bases with no gene match: 3. From germline, CDR1 is SGHNT and CDR2 YENEEA. The CDR3 is 12 residues long. CDR3 sequence (DNA): TGTGCCAGCAGCCCGACAGGGGGAACGCAGTATTTT. This sequence encodes CASSPTGGTQYF.

The rearrangement joins TRBV2 to TRBJ1-2; D is unresolved. Trimming took 4 bases from V and 4 from J, leaving 10 bases between them. The CDR3 totals 13 residues. Germline CDR1 reads SNHLY; CDR2 reads FYNNEI. The CDR3 sequence: CASSADGSYGYTF. CDR3 nucleotides: TGTGCCAGCAGTGCCGACGGAAGCTATGGCTACACCTTC. Filled out from reference TRBV2 and TRBJ1-2, the complete variable domain reads EPEVTQTPSHQVTQMGQEVILRCVPISNHLYFYWYRQILGQKVEFLVSFYNNEISEKSEIFDDQFSVERPDGSNFTLKIRSTKLEDSAMYFCASSADGSYGYTFGSGTRLTVV.

The chain combines TRBV6-5 with TRBJ2-7; D tentatively reads TRBD1 or TRBD2 (5 bases each). The CDR3 covers 13 residues. V was trimmed by 6 bases and J by 7 bases, leaving 16 bases between them. Germline lookup yields CDR1 MNHEY and CDR2 SVGAGI. The CDR3 DNA reads TGTGCCAGCAGCCCCCGGGACGCCGGGGAGCAGTACTTC. Amino acids: CASSPRDAGEQYF.

V and J are TRBV7-2 and TRBJ1-2; 10 bases are a match to TRBD1. The junction had 8 bases not matched to a gene; V was cut back by 5 bases and J by 8 bases. Germline V gene sequence: CDR1 SGHTA, CDR2 FQGNSA. The CDR3 is 14 amino acids. The CDR3 region is CASSTRQGALGYTF. As DNA, the CDR3 is TGTGCCAGCAGCACTCGACAGGGGGCGCTCGGCTACACCTTC.

This chain links TRBV5-1 with TRBJ1-2; 8 bases match TRBD1. Germline loops: CDR1 SGHRS, CDR2 YFSETQ. V gave up 7 bases and J gave up 0 bases; unmatched junction bases: 5. The CDR3 is 14 amino acids. This CDR3 reads CASRADRANYGYTF. CDR3 sequence (DNA): TGCGCCAGCCGGGCGGACAGGGCTAACTATGGCTACACCTTC.

This clone was recorded only once. This chain uses TRBV18 with TRBJ2-3, with no clear D. The germline V gene has CDR1 KGHSH and CDR2 LQKENI. Trimming left V 3 bases short and J 4 bases short, with 8 bases between. The CDR3 loop spans 13 amino acids. The CDR3 protein is CASSPTRADTQYF. The DNA of the CDR3 is TGTGCCAGCTCACCGACAAGGGCAGATACGCAGTATTTT.